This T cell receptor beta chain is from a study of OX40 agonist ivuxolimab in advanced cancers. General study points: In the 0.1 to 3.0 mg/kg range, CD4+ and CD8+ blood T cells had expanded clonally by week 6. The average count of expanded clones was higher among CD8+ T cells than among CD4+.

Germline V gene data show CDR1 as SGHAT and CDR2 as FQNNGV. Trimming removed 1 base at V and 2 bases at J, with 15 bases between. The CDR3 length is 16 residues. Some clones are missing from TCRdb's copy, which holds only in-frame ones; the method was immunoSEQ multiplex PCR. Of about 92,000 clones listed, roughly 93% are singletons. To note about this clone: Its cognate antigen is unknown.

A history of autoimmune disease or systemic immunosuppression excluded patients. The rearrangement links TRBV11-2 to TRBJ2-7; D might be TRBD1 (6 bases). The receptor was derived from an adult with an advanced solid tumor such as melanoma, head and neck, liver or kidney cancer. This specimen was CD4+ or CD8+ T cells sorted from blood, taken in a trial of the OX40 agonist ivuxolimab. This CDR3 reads CASSLAPTGATYEQYF. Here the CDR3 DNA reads TGTGCCAGCAGCTTAGCCCCGACAGGAGCTACCTACGAGCAGTACTTC.